Listed here are 7 T cell receptor beta chains from one sample, sequenced in a study of regulatory T cells in long-lasting Graves disease. Time point described: persistent/refractory GD, antithyroid drugs over 5 years with positive TRAb. RNA from PBMCs was the source of the TCR library. Combining iRepertoire HTBI primers with Arm-PCR of CDR3 regions, the authors built TCR beta libraries. Via MiXCR, TCRdb re-called the multiplex PCR reads, giving one row per CDR3 protein. The sample shows hundreds of thousands of distinct CDR3 sequences, about 20% of them seen only once. The specimen was peripheral blood mononuclear cells (PBMCs), collected when the disease was refractory, from a patient treated with antithyroid drugs. The receptors shown here come from a female donor with Graves disease.

Only a few counts were recorded for this clonotype. This chain joins TRBV5-1 and TRBJ1-6; no clear D. Trimming shortened V by 0 bases and J by 6 bases, and 10 bases separated the two germline ends. The length of the CDR3 is 15 residues. Germline lookup yields CDR1 SGHRS and CDR2 YFSETQ. Here the CDR3 DNA reads TGCGCCAGCAGCTTGGATGCGGATTTTAATTCACCCCTCCACTTT. This encodes CASSLDADFNSPLHF.

This clonotype was seen only a few times. The chain combines TRBV6-5 with TRBJ1-1, with a weak D call TRBD1 (5 bases). V was clipped by 4 bases and J by 4 bases, with 13 bases between them. Germline CDR1 is MNHEY and CDR2 is SVGAGI. This CDR3 contains 14 residues. Here the CDR3 reads CASSSEGIVTEAFF. The CDR3 DNA follows: TGTGCCAGCAGTTCCGAGGGGATAGTCACTGAAGCTTTCTTT.

This clonotype was observed at least ten times. Written as DNA, the CDR3 is TGTGCCAGCAGCTCGGACAGTATGAACACTGAAGCTTTCTTT. It encodes CASSSDSMNTEAFF. V is TRBV7-9 and J is TRBJ1-1, with D possibly TRBD1 on 6 matching bases. There are 14 residues in the CDR3. The V and J ends lost 4 bases and 0 bases respectively, with 9 bases between them. Germline values: CDR1 SEHNR, CDR2 FQNEAQ (reference sequence).

This rearrangement joins TRBV20-1 to TRBJ2-7; D not resolved. Trimming cost V 4 bases and J 5 bases, with 12 bases left between them. The CDR3 extends over 12 amino acids. The germline gives CDR1 DFQATT, CDR2 SNEGSKA (reference sequence). This CDR3 is CSAMLWSHEQYF. Written as DNA, the CDR3 is TGCAGTGCTATGTTGTGGAGCCACGAGCAGTACTTC.

This clonotype was seen ten or more times. This rearrangement joins TRBV12-3 or TRBV12-4 to TRBJ2-7, with TRBD1 matching 7 bases. The CDR3 is made up of 13 amino acids. V gave up 5 bases and J gave up 3 bases; unmatched junction bases: 4. The CDR3 here is CASSRWTGYEQYF. DNA for the CDR3: TGTGCCAGCAGTCGATGGACAGGCTACGAGCAGTACTTC.

This clonotype was found many times. The rearrangement uses TRBV28 and TRBJ1-1; no definite D call. Germline CDR1 reads MDHEN; CDR2 reads SYDVKM. Trimming cost V 6 bases and J 1 base, with 9 bases left between them. The CDR3 is made up of 13 amino acids. The CDR3 coding sequence is TGTGCCAGCAGCCTTCAGCAGAACACTGAAGCTTTCTTT. Protein product: CASSLQQNTEAFF.

The gene calls are TRBV7-3 and TRBJ2-1; TRBD1 or TRBD2 may be the D gene (5 bases each). The CDR3 loop spans 15 amino acids. Trimming took 5 bases from V and 7 from J, leaving 18 bases between them. Germline-derived CDR1 and CDR2 are SGHTA and FQGTGA. The DNA of the CDR3 is TGTGCCAGCAGCCCCTCCGGGGCTCGGAGGAATGAGCAGTTCTTC. Its translation is CASSPSGARRNEQFF.